This T cell receptor beta chain was identified during a study of beta chain features in type 1 diabetes. Whole-study results and caveats: Patients and controls would share equally any PCR tilt toward shorter templates. Researchers report that Type 1 diabetes patients had moderately but significantly shorter TCRB CDR3s across all four CD4+ subsets. Type 1 diabetes patients had fewer VDJ junction insertions and more deletions.

Germline V gene lookup returns CDR1 SGDLS and CDR2 YYNGEE. The CDR3 loop spans 15 amino acids. The V gene end was trimmed by 4 bases and the J gene end by 0 bases; junction bases not matched to a gene: 5. This clone was found a few times. The antigen is not known. Sorting of CD4+ naive, central memory, regulatory and stem cell-like memory cells was performed via CD45RO/CCR7/CD25/CD127/CD95/CD27. The study reverse transcribed the entire isolated RNA, so it sequenced expressed TCRB transcripts. Clones were sequenced by immunoSEQ multiplex PCR, and TCRdb holds only the in-frame ones, with some missing. The sample consists of more than 550,000 clones, roughly an eighth of them appearing once.

Sequencing was carried out using naive CD4+ T cells from blood. The chain combines TRBV9 with TRBJ2-7; 9 nucleotides line up with TRBD1. This TCR was recovered from a man aged 18-30 years with type 1 diabetes. The CDR3 nucleotides are TGTGCCAGCAGCCGGGACAGGGAAAGCTCCTACGAGCAGTACTTC. Protein: CASSRDRESSYEQYF. The full variable domain, in which reference TRBV9 and TRBJ2-7 provide the parts outside the CDR3, is DSGVTQTPKHLITATGQRVTLRCSPRSGDLSVYWYQQSLDQGLQFLIQYYNGEERAKGNILERFSAQQFPDLHSELNLSSLELGDSALYFCASSRDRESSYEQYFGPGTRLTVT.